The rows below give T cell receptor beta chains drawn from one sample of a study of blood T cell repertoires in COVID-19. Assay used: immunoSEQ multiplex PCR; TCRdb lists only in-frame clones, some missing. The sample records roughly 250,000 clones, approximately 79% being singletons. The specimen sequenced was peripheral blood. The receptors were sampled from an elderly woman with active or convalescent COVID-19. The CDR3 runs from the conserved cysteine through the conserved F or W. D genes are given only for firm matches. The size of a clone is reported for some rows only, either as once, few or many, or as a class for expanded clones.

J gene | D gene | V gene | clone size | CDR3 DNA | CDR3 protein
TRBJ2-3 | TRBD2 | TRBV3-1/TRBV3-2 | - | TGTGCCAGCAGCCAAGATGTCCGACTAGCGGGGGGTGGAGATACGCAGTATTTT | CASSQDVRLAGGGDTQYF
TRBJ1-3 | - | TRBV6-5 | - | TGTGCCAGCAGTTACCTATCCCCGGGAAGGGGAAACACCATATATTTT | CASSYLSPGRGNTIYF
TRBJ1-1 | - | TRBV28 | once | TGTGCCAGCAGCTCCCGACAGTATGAAGCTTTCTTT | CASSSRQYEAFF
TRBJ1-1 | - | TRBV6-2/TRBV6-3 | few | TGTGCCAGCAGTTACCGGGTTGGGTACACTGAAGCTTTCTTT | CASSYRVGYTEAFF
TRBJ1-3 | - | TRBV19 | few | TGTGCCAGTATCCATACGGGGGGAAACACCATATATTTT | CASIHTGGNTIYF
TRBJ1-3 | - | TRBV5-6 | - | TGTGCCAGCAGCTTGGGCAGGGTGACTGGAAACACCATATATTTT | CASSLGRVTGNTIYF
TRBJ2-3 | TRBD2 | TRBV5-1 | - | TGCGCCAGCAGCTTGGGACTAGCGGGAATCGCGAGATCCACAGATACGCAGTATTTT | CASSLGLAGIARSTDTQYF
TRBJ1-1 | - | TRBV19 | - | TGTGCCACCAACCCAGGGCTTGGCACTGAAGCTTTCTTT | CATNPGLGTEAFF
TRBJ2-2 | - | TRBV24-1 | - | TGTGCCACCAGTGAGGGGCGAAACACCGGGGAGCTGTTTTTT | CATSEGRNTGELFF
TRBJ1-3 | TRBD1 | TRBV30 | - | TGTGCCTGGAGTGTACGGCAGGGGGCTTACACCATATATTTT | CAWSVRQGAYTIYF
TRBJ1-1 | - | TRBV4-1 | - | TGCGCCAGCAGCCAACCGGCGGGTGAAGCTTTCTTT | CASSQPAGEAFF
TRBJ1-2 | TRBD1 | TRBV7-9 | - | TGTGCCAGCAGCGAACAGGGGCAACCCTATGGCTACACCTTC | CASSEQGQPYGYTF
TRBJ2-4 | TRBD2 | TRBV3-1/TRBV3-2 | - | TGTGCCAGCAGCCAAACCCCGACTAGCGTCGGCAAAAACATTCAGTACTTC | CASSQTPTSVGKNIQYF
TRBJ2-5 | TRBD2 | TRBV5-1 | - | TGCGCCAGCAGCTTGGCTGGGACTAGCGGGGGGGCGGAGACCCAGTACTTC | CASSLAGTSGGAETQYF
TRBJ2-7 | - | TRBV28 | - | TGTGCCAGCAGTTTAGATAATCAGGGTGGGCCGCAGTACTTC | CASSLDNQGGPQYF
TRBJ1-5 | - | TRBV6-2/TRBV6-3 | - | TGTGCCAGCAGTCTACAGGGAAATCAGCCCCAGCATTTT | CASSLQGNQPQHF
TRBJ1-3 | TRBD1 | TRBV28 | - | TGTGCCAGCGGACAGGGAGGTGGAAACACCATATATTTT | CASGQGGGNTIYF
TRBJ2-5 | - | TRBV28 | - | TGTGCCAGCAGTTCCGACAGTCGGGCCCAGTACTTC | CASSSDSRAQYF
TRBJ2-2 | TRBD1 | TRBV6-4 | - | TGTGCCCCCTACTGTTCCGGACAGGGAAGAACGAACCATTACACCGGGGAGCTGTTTTTT | CAPYCSGQGRTNHYTGELFF
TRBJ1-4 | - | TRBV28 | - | TGTGCCACCCAGGGTGCCGCAACTAATGAAAAACTGTTTTTT | CATQGAATNEKLFF
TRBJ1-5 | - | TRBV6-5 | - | TGTGCCAGCAGTTACTCCGCTCAGGGCAATCAGCCCCAGCATTTT | CASSYSAQGNQPQHF
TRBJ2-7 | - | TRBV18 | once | TGTGCCAGCTCACCACGGCTTTACGAGCAGTACTTC | CASSPRLYEQYF
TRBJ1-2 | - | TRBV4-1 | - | TGCGCCAGCAGCCAAGAGTCAGGGCCCTATGGCTACACCTTC | CASSQESGPYGYTF
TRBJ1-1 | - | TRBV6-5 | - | TGTGCCAGCATATTCTCCAGTCTCTACACTGAAGCTTTCTTT | CASIFSSLYTEAFF
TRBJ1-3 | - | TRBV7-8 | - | TGTGCCAGCAGCTTAGGTTCGGGGGCTGGAAACACCATATATTTT | CASSLGSGAGNTIYF
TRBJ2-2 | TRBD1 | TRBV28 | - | TGTGCCAGCTTAGACAGGGGGAACACCGGGGAGCTGTTTTTT | CASLDRGNTGELFF
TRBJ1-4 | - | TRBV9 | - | TGTGCCAGCAGCCCCCGGACAGTAGATGAAAAACTGTTTTTT | CASSPRTVDEKLFF
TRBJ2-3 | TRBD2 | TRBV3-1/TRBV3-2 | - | TGTGCCAGCGGGAGGGCCGACACAGATACGCAGTATTTT | CASGRADTDTQYF
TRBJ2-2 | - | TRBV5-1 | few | TGCGCCAGCAGCTTGGTCGTGGATCCGGGGACCGGGGAGCTGTTTTTT | CASSLVVDPGTGELFF
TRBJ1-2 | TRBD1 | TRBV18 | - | TGTGCCAGCTCACCCGGGACAGGGGCCAACTATGGCTACACCTTC | CASSPGTGANYGYTF
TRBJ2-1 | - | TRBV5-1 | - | TGCGCCAGCAGTGGTGACATGCCCTACAATGAGCAGTTCTTC | CASSGDMPYNEQFF
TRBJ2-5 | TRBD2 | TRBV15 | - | TGTGCCACCAGCGCTCCGACTAGCGGGAGGCTCCAAGAGACCCAGTACTTC | CATSAPTSGRLQETQYF
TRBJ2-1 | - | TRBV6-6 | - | TGTGCCAGCAGTTCCCTGGTTCCTACCGCTGAGCAGTTCTTC | CASSSLVPTAEQFF